The 15 T cell receptor beta chains reported below all come from one sample, sequenced in a study of blood T cell repertoires in COVID-19. Some clones are missing from TCRdb's copy, which holds only in-frame ones; the method was immunoSEQ multiplex PCR. The sample gives some 280,000 clones, about nine tenths of which show up once; 3% is in the top ten. The sample was peripheral blood. The receptor source for this set is a woman aged 25-40 years with active or convalescent COVID-19.

This clone was counted only a few times. The chain uses TRBV18 and TRBJ1-4, with D unresolved. Germline assignment: CDR1 KGHSH and CDR2 LQKENI. Trimming took 4 bases from V and 3 from J, leaving 9 bases between them. The CDR3 is 14 residues long. The chain's CDR3 is CASSHRDANEKLFF. The CDR3 region has the DNA TGTGCCAGCTCACATCGCGATGCTAATGAAAAACTGTTTTTT.

V gene TRBV2 combines with J gene TRBJ1-5; a possible D gene is TRBD1 (5 bases). The CDR3 contains 14 residues. V was pared by 2 bases and J by 7 bases, with 12 bases between. The germline gives CDR1 SNHLY, CDR2 FYNNEI. CDR3 DNA: TGTGCCAGCAGTGAATCAGCAGGGAGGCAGCCCCAGCATTTT. Amino acid sequence: CASSESAGRQPQHF.

The chain links TRBV3-1 (or the pseudogene TRBV3-2) to TRBJ2-2; 9 bases are shared with TRBD2. J was trimmed by 4 bases and V by 0 bases; bases with no gene match: 6. Per germline, CDR1 LGHDT and CDR2 YNNKEL (reference sequence). CDR3 size: 17 residues. CDR3: CASSQERGGYSTGELFF. As DNA, the CDR3 is TGTGCCAGCAGCCAAGAGCGGGGGGGATATAGCACCGGGGAGCTGTTTTTT.

The chain joins TRBV1 to TRBJ1-2; TRBD1 reflects the table's D call only, with no check against the DNA. TRBV1 is classified as a pseudogene. The CDR3 spans 11 residues. In DNA, the CDR3 is TGCACCAGCAGCCGGGGACAGGGCTACACCTTC. It yields the protein CTSSRGQGYTF.

This chain uses TRBV18 with TRBJ1-4, with 10 bases that match TRBD1. The CDR3 has 17 amino acids. Germline CDR1 KGHSH, CDR2 LQKENI. Losses at the gene ends were 6 bases for V and 6 bases for J; bases not matched to a gene: 13. CDR3 protein: CASSRGTGASGDEKLFF. CDR3 sequence (DNA): TGTGCCAGCTCCCGTGGGACAGGGGCGTCCGGGGATGAAAAACTGTTTTTT. Full variable domain (missing parts from reference TRBV18 and TRBJ1-4): NAGVMQNPRHLVRRRGQEARLRCSPMKGHSHVYWYRQLPEEGLKFMVYLQKENIIDESGMPKERFSAEFPKEGPSILRIQQVVRGDSAAYFCASSRGTGASGDEKLFFGSGTQLSVL.

This chain joins TRBV19 and TRBJ1-5; D is possibly TRBD1 (5 bases). The length of the CDR3 is 14 residues. The V end was cut by 4 bases, the J end by 7 bases, with 14 bases between. CDR1 LNHDA and CDR2 SQIVND come from the germline V gene (reference sequence). CDR3 sequence (DNA): TGTGCCAGTAGTACAGGGTTTAGTCAACAGCCCCAGCATTTT. Translating gives CASSTGFSQQPQHF.

The chain recombines TRBV24-1 with TRBJ1-3; D ambiguous. CDR3 size: 18 residues. Deletions cut 5 bases from V and 4 bases from J, with 23 bases between. From germline, CDR1 is KGHDR and CDR2 SFDVKD. CDR3 loop: CATSGGLVAPGGGNTIYF. In DNA, the CDR3 is TGTGCCACCAGTGGAGGGCTAGTGGCCCCAGGTGGGGGAAACACCATATATTTT.

V usage is TRBV18 and J usage is TRBJ1-2; perhaps TRBD1 as D (5 bases). V was shortened by 1 base and J by 2 bases, with 8 bases between the two germline ends. Germline loops: CDR1 KGHSH, CDR2 LQKENI. There are 14 residues in the CDR3. The CDR3 is CASSPRQSNYGYTF. CDR3 nucleotide sequence: TGTGCCAGCTCACCACGACAGAGCAACTATGGCTACACCTTC.

The chain combines TRBV5-6 with TRBJ2-3; a weak D match, TRBD2 (6 bases). The germline V and J ends were trimmed by 0 bases and 6 bases, with 14 bases remaining between them. This CDR3 comprises 15 residues. CDR1 is SGHDT, CDR2 YYEEEE, per germline. The CDR3 reads CASSLGFTGTDTQYF. In nucleotides, the CDR3 is TGTGCCAGCAGCTTGGGGTTCACGGGGACTGATACGCAGTATTTT.

The V call is TRBV15, the J call TRBJ1-5; D may be TRBD1 (6 bases). The V gene lost 0 bases and the J gene lost 3 bases, with 12 bases spanning the gap. The CDR3 is made up of 16 amino acids. In germline, CDR1 is LNHNV, CDR2 YYDKDF (reference sequence). The CDR3 coding sequence is TGTGCCACCAGCAGAGATTTGGGGGCGTTCAATCAGCCCCAGCATTTT. Its translation: CATSRDLGAFNQPQHF.

This chain joins TRBV7-8 and TRBJ2-2, with TRBD2 identical over 10 bases. CDR1 SGHVS and CDR2 FQNEAQ come from the germline V gene. V trimming: 5 bases; J trimming: 6 bases; junction bases outside the gene matches: 6. The CDR3 covers 15 residues. The CDR3 sequence is CASSASGGRPGELFF. CDR3 coding DNA: TGTGCCAGCAGCGCTAGCGGGGGTCGTCCCGGGGAGCTGTTTTTT.

The genes are TRBV18 and TRBJ2-7; D is unclear. Germline V CDR1 and CDR2: KGHSH, LQKENI. V gave up 1 base and J gave up 0 bases, with 13 bases separating them. There are 16 residues in the CDR3. CDR3 sequence: CASSPRDAGLSYEQYF. The CDR3 coding sequence is TGTGCCAGCTCACCACGAGATGCAGGCCTCTCCTACGAGCAGTACTTC.

This rearrangement joins TRBV6-5 to TRBJ1-2; 10 bases fit TRBD1. The CDR3 spans 15 residues. V gave up 2 bases and J gave up 8 bases; unmatched junction bases: 8. In germline, CDR1 is MNHEY, CDR2 SVGAGI. This CDR3 reads CASSYEDRGIKGYTF. Written as DNA, the CDR3 is TGTGCCAGCAGTTACGAGGACAGGGGGATTAAGGGCTACACCTTC.

The chain couples TRBV6-2 or TRBV6-3 to TRBJ2-1; 12 nucleotides match TRBD2. The germline CDR1 and CDR2 sequences are MNHEY and SVGEGT. CDR3 length: 15 residues. The junction had 3 bases not matched to a gene; V was cut back by 3 bases and J by 6 bases. CDR3 residues: CASSYRLAGVNEQFF. In nucleotides, the CDR3 is TGTGCCAGCAGTTATAGACTAGCGGGGGTCAATGAGCAGTTCTTC.

The chain is built from TRBV6-2 or TRBV6-3 and TRBJ1-5; weak D call: TRBD1 (6 bases). Germline V gene data show CDR1 as MNHEY and CDR2 as SVGEGT. The V gene lost 2 bases and the J gene lost 7 bases, with 21 bases spanning the gap. The CDR3 is 17 amino acids. CDR3 nucleotides: TGTGCCAGCAGTTACCAAGGGGTTTTGGGGGCACGGCAGCCCCAGCATTTT. As protein: CASSYQGVLGARQPQHF.